This T cell receptor beta chain came from a study of cytotoxic CD8 clonotypes in ibrutinib-treated CLL. In regard to this clone: Its antigen remains unknown.

Clones were read by immunoSEQ multiplex PCR, and TCRdb kept only the in-frame ones, dropping some. This table has about 160,000 clones, roughly four fifths appearing once. This CDR3 is 15 amino acids long. Trimming pared 6 bases from V and 2 bases from J, leaving 16 bases between. CDR1 is LGHNA, CDR2 YNFKEQ, per germline. Findings and caveats of the study: Age-matched healthy donor levels were exceeded by baseline clonality, which tracked circulating CD8+ T-cell counts.

The specimen comprised PBMCs, sampled after 12 months of ibrutinib treatment. The V gene is TRBV4-2, the J gene TRBJ1-2; maybe TRBD1 (5 bases). The sequence was collected from a human donor with chronic lymphocytic leukemia. In DNA, the CDR3 is TGTGCCAGCAGAACAATTGGGGGGACGAACTATGGCTACACCTTC. Translating gives CASRTIGGTNYGYTF.